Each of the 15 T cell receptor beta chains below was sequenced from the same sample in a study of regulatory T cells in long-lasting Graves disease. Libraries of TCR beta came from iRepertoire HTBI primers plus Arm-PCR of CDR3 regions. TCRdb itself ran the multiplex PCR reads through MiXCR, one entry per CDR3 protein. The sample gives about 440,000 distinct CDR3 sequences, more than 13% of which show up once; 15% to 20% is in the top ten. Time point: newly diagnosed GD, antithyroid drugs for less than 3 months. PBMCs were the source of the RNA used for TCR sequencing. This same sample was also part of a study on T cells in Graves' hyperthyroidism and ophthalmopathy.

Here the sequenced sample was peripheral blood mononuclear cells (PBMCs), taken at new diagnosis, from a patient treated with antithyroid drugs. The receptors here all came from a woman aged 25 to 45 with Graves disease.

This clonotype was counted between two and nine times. This CDR3 is CASSLEVWGQGVQETQYF. CDR3 DNA sequence: TGTGCCAGCAGCTTAGAGGTTTGGGGACAGGGGGTCCAAGAGACCCAGTACTTC. V and J are TRBV7-9 and TRBJ2-5; 11 bases line up with TRBD1. V trimming: 1 base; J trimming: 1 base; junction bases outside the gene matches: 8. The CDR3 sequence is 18 residues long. Germline CDR1 SEHNR, CDR2 FQNEAQ (reference sequence).

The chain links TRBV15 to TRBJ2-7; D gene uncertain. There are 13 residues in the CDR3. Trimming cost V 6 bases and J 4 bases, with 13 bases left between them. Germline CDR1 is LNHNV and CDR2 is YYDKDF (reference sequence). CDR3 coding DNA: TGTGCCACCAGTCCCCAGTGGGAATACGAGCAGTACTTC. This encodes CATSPQWEYEQYF.

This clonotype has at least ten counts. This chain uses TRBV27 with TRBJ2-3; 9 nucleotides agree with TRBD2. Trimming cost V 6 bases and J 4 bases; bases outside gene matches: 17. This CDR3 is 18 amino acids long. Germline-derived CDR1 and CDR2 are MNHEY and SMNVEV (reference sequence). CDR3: CASRRRGGAGGPSDTQYF. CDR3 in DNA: TGTGCCAGCAGGAGGCGTGGCGGTGCGGGAGGGCCGTCAGATACGCAGTATTTT.

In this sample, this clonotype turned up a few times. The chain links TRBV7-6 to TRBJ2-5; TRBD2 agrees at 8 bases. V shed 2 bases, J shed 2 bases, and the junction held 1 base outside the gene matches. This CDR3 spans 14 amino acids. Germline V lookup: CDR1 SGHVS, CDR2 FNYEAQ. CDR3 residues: CASSLSGSQETQYF. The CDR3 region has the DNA TGTGCCAGCAGCTTAAGCGGGAGTCAAGAGACCCAGTACTTC.

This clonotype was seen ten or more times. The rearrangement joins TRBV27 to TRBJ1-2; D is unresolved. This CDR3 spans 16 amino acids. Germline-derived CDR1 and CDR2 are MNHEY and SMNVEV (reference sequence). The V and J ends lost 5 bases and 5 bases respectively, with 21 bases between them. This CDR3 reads CASSPWSVSGSYGYTF. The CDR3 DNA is TGTGCCAGCAGTCCCTGGTCGGTTTCGGGCTCATATGGCTACACCTTC.

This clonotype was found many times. The CDR3 DNA sequence: TGTGCCAGCAGCTTACTTCAGGGACAGGGATACAATGAGCAGTTCTTC. Translating gives CASSLLQGQGYNEQFF. The chain combines TRBV7-3 with TRBJ2-1; TRBD1 agrees at 9 bases. The CDR3 loop spans 16 amino acids. J gave up 4 bases and V 2 bases, and 6 bases lay outside the gene matches. CDR1 is SGHTA and CDR2 is FQGTGA in the germline V gene.

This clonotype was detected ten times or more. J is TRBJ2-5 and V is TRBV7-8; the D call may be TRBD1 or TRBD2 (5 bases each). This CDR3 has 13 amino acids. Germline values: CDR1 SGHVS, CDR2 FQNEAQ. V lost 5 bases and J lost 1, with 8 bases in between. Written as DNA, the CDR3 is TGTGCCAGCAGCGGGACGGGCCAAGAGACCCAGTACTTC. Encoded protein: CASSGTGQETQYF.

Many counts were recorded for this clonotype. CDR3 DNA: TGTGCCACCAGCAGAGATGCAGGGCATGGCAATCAGCCCCAGCATTTT. It encodes CATSRDAGHGNQPQHF. V and J are TRBV15 and TRBJ1-5, with D maybe TRBD1 (5 bases). V was clipped by 0 bases and J by 2 bases, with 11 bases between them. The CDR3 spans 16 residues. From germline, CDR1 is LNHNV and CDR2 YYDKDF (reference sequence).

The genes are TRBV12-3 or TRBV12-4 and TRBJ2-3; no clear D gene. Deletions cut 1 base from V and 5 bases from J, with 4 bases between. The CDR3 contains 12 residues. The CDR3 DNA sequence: TGTGCCAGCAGTTTAGAGCGAGATACGCAGTATTTT. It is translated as CASSLERDTQYF.

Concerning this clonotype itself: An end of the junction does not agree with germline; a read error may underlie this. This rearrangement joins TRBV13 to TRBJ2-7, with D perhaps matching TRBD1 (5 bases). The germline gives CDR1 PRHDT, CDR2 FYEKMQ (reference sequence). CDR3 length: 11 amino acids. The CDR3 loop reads CASSLMGLLVF. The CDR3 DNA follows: TGTGCCAGCAGCCTTATGGGGCTATTGGTCTTC.

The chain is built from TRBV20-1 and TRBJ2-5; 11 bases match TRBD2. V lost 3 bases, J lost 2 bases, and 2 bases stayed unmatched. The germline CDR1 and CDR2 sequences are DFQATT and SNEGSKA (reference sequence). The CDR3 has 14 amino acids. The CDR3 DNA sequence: TGCAGTGCTAGTTTAGCGGGAGGGCAAGAGACCCAGTACTTC. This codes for CSASLAGGQETQYF.

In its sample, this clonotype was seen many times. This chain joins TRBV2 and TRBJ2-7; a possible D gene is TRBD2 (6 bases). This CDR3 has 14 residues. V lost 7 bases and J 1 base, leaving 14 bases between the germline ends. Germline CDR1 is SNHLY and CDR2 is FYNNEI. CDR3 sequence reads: CASNFGGGSYEQYF. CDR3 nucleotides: TGTGCCAGCAACTTCGGGGGAGGATCCTACGAGCAGTACTTC.

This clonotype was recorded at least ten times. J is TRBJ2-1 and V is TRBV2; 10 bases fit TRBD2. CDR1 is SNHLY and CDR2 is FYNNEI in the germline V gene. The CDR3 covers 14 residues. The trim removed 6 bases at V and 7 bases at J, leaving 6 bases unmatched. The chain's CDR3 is CASSPAGGRNEQFF. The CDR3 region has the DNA TGTGCCAGCAGCCCAGCGGGAGGGCGAAATGAGCAGTTCTTC.

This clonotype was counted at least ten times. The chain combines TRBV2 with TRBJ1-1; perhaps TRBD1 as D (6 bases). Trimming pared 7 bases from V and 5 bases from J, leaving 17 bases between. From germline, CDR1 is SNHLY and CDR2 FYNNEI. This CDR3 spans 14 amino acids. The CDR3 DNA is TGTGCCAGCACCGGGGAGGGGGGAAGAACTGAAGCTTTCTTT. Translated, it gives CASTGEGGRTEAFF.

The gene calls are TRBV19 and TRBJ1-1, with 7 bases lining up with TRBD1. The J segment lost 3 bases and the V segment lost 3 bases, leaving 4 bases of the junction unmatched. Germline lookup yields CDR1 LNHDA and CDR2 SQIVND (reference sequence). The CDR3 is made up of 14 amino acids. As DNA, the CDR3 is TGTGCCAGTAGTATTGGGACAGCGGACACTGAAGCTTTCTTT. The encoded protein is CASSIGTADTEAFF.